The 21 T cell receptor beta chains in this list originate from one sample, sequenced in a study of blood T cells in healthy people across ages. Alongside a J-beta primer mix, a sample-barcoded 5' primer served in a second PCR lasting roughly 7 to 11 cycles. TCRdb independently ran MiXCR on the 5' RACE reads; one entry per CDR3 protein. The sample yields some 1.5 million distinct CDR3 sequences, under 55% seen once. Sample: blood. The receptors were gathered from a woman between 18 and 29 years old in good health.

The chain links TRBV5-1 to TRBJ1-1; TRBD1 aligns across 8 bases. The V segment lost 0 bases and the J segment 7 bases; nucleotides outside the gene matches: 5. Germline V gene sequence: CDR1 SGHRS, CDR2 YFSETQ. The CDR3 runs 14 residues. The CDR3 DNA sequence: TGCGCCAGCAGCTTGGACAGGGGGTCAAGTGAAGCTTTCTTT. This gives the protein CASSLDRGSSEAFF. Full variable domain (remainder filled in from reference TRBV5-1 and TRBJ1-1): KAGVTQTPRYLIKTRGQQVTLSCSPISGHRSVSWYQQTPGQGLQFLFEYFSETQRNKGNFPGRFSGRQFSNSRSEMNVSTLELGDSALYLCASSLDRGSSEAFFGQGTRLTVV.

This clonotype was seen more than once but under ten times. The V and J genes are TRBV6-5 and TRBJ1-1, with D tentatively TRBD1 (6 bases). V was shortened by 4 bases and J by 7 bases, with 10 bases between the two germline ends. Germline values: CDR1 MNHEY, CDR2 SVGAGI. The CDR3 is 12 residues long. The CDR3 DNA sequence: TGTGCCAGCAGTTCCGGACAGCATGAAGCTTTCTTT. Residues: CASSSGQHEAFF.

The chain is built from TRBV11-2 and TRBJ2-1; TRBD1 matches at 7 bases. V lost 4 bases, J lost 4 bases, and 7 bases stayed unmatched. CDR1 and CDR2 from the germline V gene are SGHAT and FQNNGV. This CDR3 is 15 amino acids long. This CDR3 reads CASSSGQTFYNEQFF. The CDR3 nucleotides are TGTGCCAGCAGCTCGGGACAGACTTTTTACAATGAGCAGTTCTTC.

J is TRBJ2-7 and V is TRBV29-1; 8 bases fit TRBD2. The germline CDR1 and CDR2 sequences are SQVTM and ANQGSEA. This CDR3 region has 14 residues. J lost 2 bases, V lost 5 bases, and 8 bases had no gene match. CDR3 in amino acids: CSVSGREGTYEQYF. In nucleotides, the CDR3 is TGCAGCGTTTCGGGACGGGAGGGTACCTACGAGCAGTACTTC.

This rearrangement joins TRBV27 to TRBJ2-4; 7 bases agree with TRBD1. This CDR3 is built from 14 residues. V lost 0 bases to trimming and J lost 9 bases; unmatched junction nucleotides: 5. In germline, CDR1 is MNHEY, CDR2 SMNVEV (reference sequence). CDR3 sequence (DNA): TGTGCCAGCAGTTTATCGGCAGGGGGTGGCATTCAGTACTTC. This encodes CASSLSAGGGIQYF.

As to this clonotype: One base away lies a much larger clone, so this may be a sequencing read error. The genes are TRBV11-2 and TRBJ2-1, with D perhaps TRBD2 (5 bases). The germline V gene has CDR1 SGHAT and CDR2 FQNNGV. With 4 bases removed from V and 2 bases from J, the gap between germline ends came to 15 bases. The CDR3 is 16 amino acids. The DNA for the CDR3 is TGTGCCAGCAGCTCGAGTGGCGGGTTGGCCTACAATGAGCAGTTCTTC. The encoded protein is CASSSSGGLAYNEQFF.

The V call is TRBV20-1, the J call TRBJ2-1; 9 nucleotides align to TRBD2. Per germline, CDR1 DFQATT and CDR2 SNEGSKA (reference sequence). V lost 6 bases, J lost 7 bases, and 10 bases stayed unmatched. This CDR3 region has 14 residues. CDR3 sequence (DNA): TGCAGTGCAACCTACGGGACTAGCATTAATGAGCAGTTCTTC. This sequence encodes CSATYGTSINEQFF.

This clonotype appeared many times. This CDR3 is CSVNYGGREQFF. Here the CDR3 DNA reads TGCAGCGTCAACTATGGGGGCCGAGAGCAGTTCTTC. The chain uses TRBV29-1 and TRBJ2-1; weak D call: TRBD1 (6 bases). V was shortened by 6 bases and J by 10 bases, with 16 bases between the two germline ends. This CDR3 is built from 12 residues. The V gene's germline CDR1 is SQVTM and CDR2 ANQGSEA.

In its sample, this clonotype was seen a few times. The chain joins TRBV7-9 to TRBJ1-4, with no clear D. Germline loops: CDR1 SEHNR, CDR2 FQNEAQ (reference sequence). The CDR3 has 12 amino acids. Trimming took off 5 bases at V and 8 bases at J, with 9 bases between the two ends. CDR3 bases: TGTGCCAGCAGCAACCAAGGCGAAAAACTGTTTTTT. Translation gives CASSNQGEKLFF.

This rearrangement joins TRBV10-3 to TRBJ2-1; D is unclear. This CDR3 is built from 12 residues. Trimming stripped 6 bases from V and 4 bases from J, with 7 bases between. CDR1 ENHRY and CDR2 SYGVKD come from the germline V gene. The CDR3 sequence is CAIRVTYNEQFF. The CDR3 bases are TGTGCCATCAGAGTTACTTACAATGAGCAGTTCTTC.

The genes are TRBV7-3 and TRBJ2-5; D remains ambiguous. CDR1 SGHTA and CDR2 FQGTGA come from the germline V gene. The CDR3 is made up of 16 amino acids. V lost 1 base to trimming and J lost 11 bases, with 23 bases between them. The DNA of the CDR3 is TGTGCCAGCAGCTTAAGTTCTCCGGGCTACTACAATGAGCAGTACTTC. Amino acids: CASSLSSPGYYNEQYF.

On this clonotype: Given a much more abundant clone one base away, this may be a read error. The chain links TRBV12-3 or TRBV12-4 to TRBJ2-1; 10 bases are shared with TRBD2. The CDR3 has 15 residues. The CDR3 sequence is CASSRSGGSYKEQFF. The CDR3 DNA is TGTGCCAGCAGCCGTAGCGGGGGGTCCTACAAGGAGCAGTTCTTC.

This clonotype was observed a few times. The V and J genes are TRBV20-1 and TRBJ1-1; D call uncertain. Per the germline V gene, CDR1 is DFQATT and CDR2 is SNEGSKA (reference sequence). The CDR3 is made up of 11 amino acids. The V gene lost 6 bases and the J gene lost 0 bases, with 5 bases spanning the gap. CDR3 coding DNA: TGCAGTGCAGTTATGAACACTGAAGCTTTCTTT. Its protein product is CSAVMNTEAFF.

J is TRBJ2-3 and V is TRBV29-1; D may correspond to TRBD1 or TRBD2 (5 bases each). The V end was cut by 6 bases, the J end by 2 bases, with 12 bases between. The CDR3 length is 13 residues. Germline loops: CDR1 SQVTM, CDR2 ANQGSEA. The CDR3 DNA is TGCAGCGTCCGCCGGGACGACACAGATACGCAGTATTTT. Its protein is CSVRRDDTDTQYF.

J is TRBJ1-5 and V is TRBV27; unclear D gene. Germline assignment: CDR1 MNHEY and CDR2 SMNVEV (reference sequence). CDR3 size: 15 residues. The germline V and J ends were trimmed by 6 bases and 9 bases, with 21 bases remaining between them. The CDR3 reads CASSPAQGSRRPQHF. The CDR3, as DNA: TGTGCCAGCAGCCCGGCCCAAGGGTCTCGTCGGCCCCAGCATTTT.

The rearrangement uses TRBV20-1 and TRBJ2-3, with a tentative D call TRBD2 (6 bases). The CDR3 runs to 16 residues. V gave up 1 base and J gave up 0 bases, with 14 bases separating them. CDR1 is DFQATT and CDR2 is SNEGSKA in the germline V gene (reference sequence). CDR3 in amino acids: CSARVGRGSSTDTQYF. CDR3 DNA: TGCAGTGCTAGAGTCGGGCGGGGTTCCAGCACAGATACGCAGTATTTT.

V gene TRBV6-5 combines with J gene TRBJ2-2; D gene uncertain. The germline V gene has CDR1 MNHEY and CDR2 SVGAGI. The CDR3 is 15 amino acids. V lost 2 bases to trimming and J lost 4 bases, with 11 bases between them. CDR3 coding DNA: TGTGCCAGCAGTTACCGGGTGAGTGGCACCGGGGAGCTGTTTTTT. Protein: CASSYRVSGTGELFF.

The chain combines TRBV19 with TRBJ1-1; the match to TRBD1 covers 9 bases. J was trimmed by 4 bases and V by 4 bases; bases with no gene match: 4. Germline lookup yields CDR1 LNHDA and CDR2 SQIVND (reference sequence). The CDR3 consists of 14 residues. CDR3 DNA: TGTGCCAGTAGTACGGGACAGGGAAGCACTGAAGCTTTCTTT. This gives the protein CASSTGQGSTEAFF.

CDR3 protein: CASALWASGHNEQFF. CDR3 nucleotides: TGTGCCAGCGCCCTTTGGGCTAGCGGACACAATGAGCAGTTCTTC. The chain joins TRBV11-2 to TRBJ2-1; 7 bases map to TRBD2. The CDR3 is 15 residues long. CDR1 and CDR2 (germline): SGHAT, FQNNGV. Trimming cost V 8 bases and J 5 bases; bases outside gene matches: 12.

A word on this clonotype: This may arise from a read error, as a much more abundant clone is one base away. The gene calls are TRBV29-1 and TRBJ2-3, with 7 bases matching TRBD2. The CDR3 covers 16 residues. The germline CDR1 and CDR2 sequences are SQVTM and ANQGSEA. CDR3 residues: CSVKNGRRMSTGTQYF. The DNA for the CDR3 is TGCAGCGTTAAAAACGGGAGGCGGATGAGCACAGGTACGCAGTATTTT.

This sequence joins TRBV5-1 and TRBJ2-4; TRBD2 agrees at 8 bases. The J call is uncertain, as TRBJ2-7 better fits the DNA end. There are 15 residues in the CDR3. CDR1 and CDR2 from the germline V gene are SGHRS and YFSETQ. CDR3 DNA sequence: TGCGCCAGCAGCTTGGCGGTGCGGGGGGCCTACGAGCAGTACTTC. Protein sequence: CASSLAVRGAYEQYF.